These 25 T cell receptor beta chains were sequenced from one sample in a study of CD8+ T cells in alopecia areata. As the sequencing template, cDNA was produced by extracting RNA and reverse transcribing it. The protocol was immunoSEQ multiplex PCR, while the TCRdb copy is restricted to in-frame clones and leaves out a portion. This sample has 100,000 to 120,000 clones; over 55% occur once, and the top ten carry 20% to 25%. What was sequenced was NKG2D-low CD8+ T cells sorted from blood. The receptors were gathered from a human donor with alopecia areata.

This clone has a handful of counts. The sample carries other DNA sequences with the same CDR3. The chain is built from TRBV29-1 and TRBJ2-1; a weak D match, TRBD2 (6 bases). Germline V gene sequence: CDR1 SQVTM, CDR2 ANQGSEA. The CDR3 consists of 13 residues. The ends were cut back, 4 bases at V and 0 bases at J, with 7 bases in the middle. The CDR3 nucleotides read TGCAGCGTTGCCGGGAGCTCCTACAATGAGCAGTTCTTC. Encoded protein: CSVAGSSYNEQFF.

The rearrangement links TRBV7-9 to TRBJ2-7; tentatively, D is TRBD2 (6 bases). CDR3 length: 12 amino acids. V lost 3 bases, J lost 5 bases, and 8 bases lay in between. In germline, CDR1 is SEHNR, CDR2 FQNEAQ (reference sequence). The CDR3, as DNA: TGTGCCAGCAGCTTCCGGGGGAACGAGCAGTACTTC. As protein: CASSFRGNEQYF.

This clone was picked up a small number of times. The chain carries TRBV27 and TRBJ2-1, with 7 positions matching TRBD2. This CDR3 has 18 residues. The junction had 14 bases not matched to a gene; V was cut back by 6 bases and J by 0 bases. The germline V gene has CDR1 MNHEY and CDR2 SMNVEV (reference sequence). CDR3: CASSLSGRGGSSYNEQFF. For the CDR3, the DNA is TGTGCCAGCAGCTTGTCGGGGCGCGGCGGGAGCTCCTACAATGAGCAGTTCTTC.

The genes are TRBV27 and TRBJ2-7, with 8 bases matching TRBD1. The V gene end was trimmed by 3 bases and the J gene end by 4 bases; junction bases not matched to a gene: 11. CDR3 length: 16 amino acids. Germline loops: CDR1 MNHEY, CDR2 SMNVEV (reference sequence). The CDR3 bases are TGTGCCAGCAGTTTCGGCTCATTACAGGGGGGTTACGAGCAGTACTTC. It encodes CASSFGSLQGGYEQYF.

This clone was seen a handful of times. The rearrangement uses TRBV13 and TRBJ2-1, with D possibly being TRBD1 (5 bases). The CDR3 contains 16 residues. The V end lost 5 bases, the J end lost 3 bases, and 17 bases lay between the germline ends. The germline gives CDR1 PRHDT, CDR2 FYEKMQ (reference sequence). CDR3: CASSLASAGIYNEQFF. The CDR3 bases are TGTGCCAGCAGCCTCGCCTCTGCAGGGATCTACAATGAGCAGTTCTTC.

This clone was observed a handful of times. The V and J genes are TRBV6-1 and TRBJ2-7; TRBD1 agrees at 7 bases. Losses at the gene ends were 6 bases for V and 3 bases for J; bases not matched to a gene: 8. Germline V gene data show CDR1 as MNHNS and CDR2 as SASEGT. The CDR3 runs to 14 residues. In DNA, the CDR3 is TGTGCCAGCAGCCCGAGACAGGGAAGCTACGAGCAGTACTTC. This translates into CASSPRQGSYEQYF.

CDR3 loop: CASIGGLGELFF. The DNA for the CDR3 is TGTGCCAGTATAGGCGGCCTTGGGGAGCTGTTTTTT. This chain joins TRBV19 and TRBJ2-2; D is unclear. This CDR3 is 12 amino acids long. Germline CDR1 and CDR2: LNHDA and SQIVND (reference sequence). The V end lost 7 bases, the J end lost 8 bases, and 11 bases lay between the germline ends.

A word on this clone: Sequence at one end of the junction differs from germline and may be a read error. This chain joins TRBV7-9 and TRBJ2-1; the D gene is possibly TRBD2 (5 bases). The V gene's germline CDR1 is SEHNR and CDR2 FQNEAQ (reference sequence). This CDR3 contains 10 residues. The DNA of the CDR3 is TGTGCCAGCAGCGCCCTGGCGGGTCTCTTC. As protein: CASSALAGLF.

This clone was counted only a few times. The chain couples TRBV29-1 to TRBJ2-7, with D perhaps TRBD1 (6 bases). This CDR3 region has 15 residues. The germline V and J ends were trimmed by 0 bases and 6 bases, with 18 bases remaining between them. CDR1 and CDR2 from the germline V gene are SQVTM and ANQGSEA. The CDR3 reads CSVEDDRPTKIEQYF. The CDR3 DNA reads TGCAGCGTTGAAGACGACAGGCCCACAAAGATCGAGCAGTACTTC.

J is TRBJ1-5 and V is TRBV7-2; the D is unclear. This CDR3 contains 13 residues. Germline CDR1 and CDR2: SGHTA and FQGNSA. V was shortened by 6 bases and J by 3 bases, with 9 bases between the two germline ends. The CDR3 region is CASRGNPNQPQHF. CDR3 nucleotides: TGTGCCAGCAGAGGGAATCCCAATCAGCCCCAGCATTTT.

This clone was seen a single time. This chain joins TRBV7-9 and TRBJ2-7, with 8 bases fitting TRBD2. With V trimmed by 5 bases and J by 2 bases, 5 bases remained unmatched. Germline values: CDR1 SEHNR, CDR2 FQNEAQ (reference sequence). The CDR3 has 14 residues. CDR3 bases: TGTGCCAGCAGCCCCAGCGGGAGACCCTACGAGCAGTACTTC. Its translation: CASSPSGRPYEQYF.

The chain links TRBV27 to TRBJ2-1, with D hard to call. Deletions cut 8 bases from V and 6 bases from J, with 11 bases between. CDR3 length: 12 residues. CDR1 MNHEY and CDR2 SMNVEV come from the germline V gene (reference sequence). The CDR3 loop reads CASRPLGNEQFF. The CDR3 nucleotides are TGTGCCAGCCGACCTTTGGGCAATGAGCAGTTCTTC.

The chain combines TRBV29-1 with TRBJ1-2, with a weak D call TRBD1 (5 bases). The CDR3 is 16 amino acids. Germline V lookup: CDR1 SQVTM, CDR2 ANQGSEA. V was cut by 6 bases and J by 3 bases, with 23 bases left in between. CDR3 in amino acids: CSVPSPTDQGYYGYTF. The CDR3 region has the DNA TGCAGCGTCCCTTCCCCGACAGATCAGGGATACTATGGCTACACCTTC.

The chain has TRBV2 and TRBJ2-7; 14 positions match TRBD2. V trimming: 7 bases; J trimming: 4 bases; junction bases outside the gene matches: 15. This CDR3 has 18 amino acids. Per germline, CDR1 SNHLY and CDR2 FYNNEI. CDR3 nucleotides: TGTGCCAGCAAGGGACTAGCGGGAGAGACTGCAGGAGTTTACGAGCAGTACTTC. Translated, it gives CASKGLAGETAGVYEQYF.

The chain combines TRBV29-1 with TRBJ1-2; D is ambiguous. The CDR3 spans 13 residues. Germline loops: CDR1 SQVTM, CDR2 ANQGSEA. V was cut by 1 base and J by 2 bases, with 8 bases left in between. For the CDR3, the DNA is TGCAGCGTTGAAGGCTTGGGAAACTATGGCTACACCTTC. Its translation is CSVEGLGNYGYTF. The full variable domain, with the rest looked up from reference TRBV29-1 and TRBJ1-2, is SAVISQKPSRDICQRGTSLTIQCQVDSQVTMMFWYRQQPGQSLTLIATANQGSEATYESGFVIDKFPISRPNLTFSTLTVSNMSPEDSSIYLCSVEGLGNYGYTFGSGTRLTVV.

To note about this clone: Other DNA sequences within the sample encode an identical CDR3. This chain links TRBV28 with TRBJ2-7; D gene uncertain. Trimming took 3 bases from V and 6 from J, leaving 6 bases between them. Per the germline V gene, CDR1 is MDHEN and CDR2 is SYDVKM. The length of the CDR3 is 11 residues. The CDR3 sequence is CASSFGGEQYF. The DNA for the CDR3 is TGTGCCAGCAGTTTCGGCGGCGAGCAGTACTTC.

The sample holds one count of this clone. CDR3 sequence reads: CASSSAGRAQGEQFF. DNA for the CDR3: TGTGCCAGCAGCTCCGCGGGGAGGGCCCAAGGTGAGCAGTTCTTC. V and J are TRBV7-9 and TRBJ2-1; 7 nucleotides align to TRBD2. Germline CDR1 SEHNR, CDR2 FQNEAQ (reference sequence). This CDR3 comprises 15 residues. V was pared by 4 bases and J by 9 bases, with 12 bases of the junction left unmatched.

The J gene is TRBJ2-7, the V gene TRBV5-1, with D unresolved. From germline, CDR1 is SGHRS and CDR2 YFSETQ. Trimming shortened V by 4 bases and J by 7 bases, and 12 bases separated the two germline ends. This CDR3 contains 12 residues. The CDR3 spells CASSPNGPEQYF. The CDR3 coding sequence is TGCGCCAGCAGCCCAAATGGACCTGAGCAGTACTTC.

Only one count was recorded for this clone. The CDR3 DNA reads TGTGCCAGCAGCCCAATAGGGGGTAATCAGCCCCAGCATTTT. Translated: CASSPIGGNQPQHF. V gene TRBV7-8 combines with J gene TRBJ1-5; weak D call: TRBD1 (6 bases). The CDR3 spans 14 residues. Between the trimmed V and J ends, which lost 5 bases and 4 bases, there was a span of 12 bases. Germline V CDR1 and CDR2: SGHVS, FQNEAQ.

The CDR3 DNA sequence: TGCGCCAGCAGCTTGGTGGACTCCTACAATGAGCAGTTCTTC. The encoded protein is CASSLVDSYNEQFF. The chain couples TRBV5-1 to TRBJ2-1, with D unresolved. The CDR3 has 14 amino acids. Trimming took 0 bases from V and 0 from J, leaving 4 bases between them. The germline CDR1 and CDR2 sequences are SGHRS and YFSETQ. Supplemented by reference TRBV5-1 and TRBJ2-1, the full variable domain reads KAGVTQTPRYLIKTRGQQVTLSCSPISGHRSVSWYQQTPGQGLQFLFEYFSETQRNKGNFPGRFSGRQFSNSRSEMNVSTLELGDSALYLCASSLVDSYNEQFFGPGTRLTVL.

The chain combines TRBV6-5 with TRBJ1-4, with D unresolved. Trimming removed 0 bases at V and 8 bases at J, with 13 bases between. The CDR3 is 15 residues long. CDR1 is MNHEY, CDR2 SVGAGI, per germline. The CDR3 loop is CASSYSEGSTEKLFF. The CDR3 DNA follows: TGTGCCAGCAGTTACTCAGAGGGTTCGACCGAAAAACTGTTTTTT.

This clone showed up just once. This chain joins TRBV6-1 and TRBJ2-7; D unclear. This CDR3 is built from 11 residues. Trimming took off 3 bases at V and 6 bases at J, with 6 bases between the two ends. CDR1 is MNHNS, CDR2 SASEGT, per germline. CDR3 protein: CASSDGPEQYF. CDR3 DNA: TGTGCCAGCAGTGATGGACCCGAGCAGTACTTC.

This clone was counted between two and nine times. V and J are TRBV9 and TRBJ2-5; D remains ambiguous. Trimming took off 2 bases at V and 7 bases at J, with 9 bases between the two ends. This CDR3 is built from 12 residues. Germline V lookup: CDR1 SGDLS, CDR2 YYNGEE. CDR3 bases: TGTGCCAGCAGCGTCGATTCGAGGACCCAGTACTTC. It specifies CASSVDSRTQYF.

As regards this clone: In the same sample, other DNA sequences code for this CDR3. This sequence joins TRBV7-9 and TRBJ2-7; TRBD1 aligns across 8 bases. Per germline, CDR1 SEHNR and CDR2 FQNEAQ (reference sequence). V was pared by 4 bases and J by 1 base, with 3 bases of the junction left unmatched. CDR3 size: 14 residues. CDR3 bases: TGTGCCAGCAGCTCCACAGGGGGTTCCTACGAGCAGTACTTC. Amino acids: CASSSTGGSYEQYF.

V is TRBV7-9 and J is TRBJ1-5; D gene ambiguous. Trimming took 1 base from V and 1 from J, leaving 11 bases between them. The CDR3 is made up of 16 amino acids. The germline V gene encodes CDR1 SEHNR and CDR2 FQNEAQ (reference sequence). The CDR3 sequence is CASSLERSGSNQPQHF. The CDR3 coding sequence is TGTGCCAGCAGCTTAGAACGGTCCGGGAGCAATCAGCCCCAGCATTTT.